The source of this T cell receptor beta chain is a study of blood T cell repertoires in COVID-19. Overall study context: COVID-19 samples collected from the United States, Italy and Spain covered acute and convalescent phases.

Clones were read by immunoSEQ multiplex PCR, and TCRdb kept only the in-frame ones, dropping some. Of a few hundred thousand clones in the sample, 75% to 90% are singletons; the top ten hold approximately 8.7%. V gave up 0 bases and J gave up 1 base, with 13 bases separating them. CDR3 length: 17 residues. Germline V lookup: CDR1 MGHRA, CDR2 YSYEKL. Material: PBMCs or T cells enriched from blood (not recorded which). The receptor was isolated from a man aged 35 to 55 who had recovered from COVID-19. The chain combines TRBV4-1 with TRBJ1-5; a possible D gene is TRBD1 (5 bases). In nucleotides, the CDR3 is TGCGCCAGCAGCCAAGATAGCGGCAGGGCGAGCAATCAGCCCCAGCATTTT. Protein sequence: CASSQDSGRASNQPQHF.